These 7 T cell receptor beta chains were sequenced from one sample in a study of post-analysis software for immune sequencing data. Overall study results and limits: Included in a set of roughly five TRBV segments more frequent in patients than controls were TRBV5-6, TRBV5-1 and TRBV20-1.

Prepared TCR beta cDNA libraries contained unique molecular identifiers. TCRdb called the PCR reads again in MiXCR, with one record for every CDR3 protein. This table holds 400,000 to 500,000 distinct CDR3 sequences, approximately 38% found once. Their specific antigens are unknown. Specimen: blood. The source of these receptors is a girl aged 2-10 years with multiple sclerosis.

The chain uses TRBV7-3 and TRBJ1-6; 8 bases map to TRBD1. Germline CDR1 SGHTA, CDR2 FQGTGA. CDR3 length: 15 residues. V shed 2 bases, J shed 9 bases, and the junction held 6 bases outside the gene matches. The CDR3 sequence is CASSLESTGGSPLHF. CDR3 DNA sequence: TGTGCCAGCAGCTTAGAATCCACAGGGGGTTCACCCCTCCACTTT.

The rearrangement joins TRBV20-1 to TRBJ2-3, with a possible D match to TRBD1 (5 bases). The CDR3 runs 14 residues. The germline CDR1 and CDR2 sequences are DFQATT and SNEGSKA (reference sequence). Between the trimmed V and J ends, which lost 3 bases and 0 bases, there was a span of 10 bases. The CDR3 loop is CSASRGPSTDTQYF. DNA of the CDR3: TGCAGTGCTAGTAGGGGCCCAAGCACAGATACGCAGTATTTT.

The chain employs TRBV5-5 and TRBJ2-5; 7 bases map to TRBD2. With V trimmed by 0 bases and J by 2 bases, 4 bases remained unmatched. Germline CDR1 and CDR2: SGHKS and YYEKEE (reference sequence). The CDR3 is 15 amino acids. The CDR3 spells CASSLGAGSQETQYF. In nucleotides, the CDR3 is TGTGCCAGCAGCTTGGGAGCGGGGTCGCAAGAGACCCAGTACTTC.

DNA of the CDR3: TGCAGTGCTAGAGGAACAGGTTACACTGAAGCTTTCTTT. Protein product: CSARGTGYTEAFF. The V call is TRBV20-1, the J call TRBJ1-1, with a tentative D call TRBD1 (5 bases). The CDR3 spans 13 residues. Germline V gene lookup returns CDR1 DFQATT and CDR2 SNEGSKA (reference sequence). Deletions cut 1 base from V and 3 bases from J, with 9 bases between.

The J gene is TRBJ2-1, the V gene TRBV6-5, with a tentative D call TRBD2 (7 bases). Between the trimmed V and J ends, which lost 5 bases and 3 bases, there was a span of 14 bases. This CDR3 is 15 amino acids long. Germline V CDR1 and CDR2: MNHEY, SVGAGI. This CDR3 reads CASSREGGDYNEQFF. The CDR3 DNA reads TGTGCCAGCAGTAGAGAGGGGGGGGACTACAATGAGCAGTTCTTC.

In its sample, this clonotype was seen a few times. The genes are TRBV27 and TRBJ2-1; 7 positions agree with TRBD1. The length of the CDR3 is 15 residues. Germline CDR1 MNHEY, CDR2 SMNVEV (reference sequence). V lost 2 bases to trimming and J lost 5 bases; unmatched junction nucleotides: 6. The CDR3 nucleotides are TGTGCCAGCAGTTTAACCACAGGGGTCCACAATGAGCAGTTCTTC. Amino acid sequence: CASSLTTGVHNEQFF.

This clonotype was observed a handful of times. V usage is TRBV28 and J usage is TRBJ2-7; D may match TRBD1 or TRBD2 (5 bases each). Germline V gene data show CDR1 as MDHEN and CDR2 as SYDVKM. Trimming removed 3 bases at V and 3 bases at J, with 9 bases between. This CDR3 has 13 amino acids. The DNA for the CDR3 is TGTGCCAGCAGTTTCAGGGAGAACTACGAGCAGTACTTC. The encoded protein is CASSFRENYEQYF.